The sequence of this T cell receptor beta chain was determined in a study of cytomegalovirus exposure and HLA in healthy donors. CDR1 and CDR2 (germline): MNHEY, SVGAGI. CDR3 length equals 15 residues. Amplification used 60 Vbeta primers and 13 Jbeta primers. Using immunoSEQ multiplex PCR, the repertoire was profiled, and TCRdb retains in-frame clones only, with some absent. In the table there are 200,000 to 250,000 clones, approximately 81% of which are singletons. The genes are TRBV6-5 and TRBJ2-5; D may be TRBD2 (6 bases). The J call could be wrong; TRBJ2-7 is a better fit for the DNA end. Sequences were obtained from PBMCs. The TCR sequence derives from a human donor in good health. DNA for the CDR3: TGTGCCAGCAGCCGAAAGGGGTTCACCGGGAGCGAGCAGTACTTC. Translated: CASSRKGFTGSEQYF.